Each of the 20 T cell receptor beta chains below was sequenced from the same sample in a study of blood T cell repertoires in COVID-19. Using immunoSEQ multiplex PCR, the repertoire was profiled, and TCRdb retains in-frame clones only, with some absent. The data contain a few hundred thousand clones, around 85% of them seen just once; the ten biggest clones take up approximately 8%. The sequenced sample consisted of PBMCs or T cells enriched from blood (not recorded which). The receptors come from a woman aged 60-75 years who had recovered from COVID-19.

CDR3 in amino acids: CAISGAGRNTGELFF. The CDR3 DNA reads TGTGCCATCAGTGGGGCGGGGAGAAACACCGGGGAGCTGTTTTTT. The V and J genes are TRBV10-3 and TRBJ2-2; a weak D match, TRBD2 (6 bases). Germline CDR1 reads ENHRY; CDR2 reads SYGVKD. This CDR3 has 15 amino acids. The V end lost 4 bases, the J end lost 2 bases, and 11 bases lay between the germline ends.

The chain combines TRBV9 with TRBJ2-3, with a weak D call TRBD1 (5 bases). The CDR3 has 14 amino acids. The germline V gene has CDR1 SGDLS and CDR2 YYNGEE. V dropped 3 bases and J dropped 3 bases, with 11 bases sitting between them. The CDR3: CASSGKGATDTQYF. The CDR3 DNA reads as TGTGCCAGCAGCGGAAAAGGGGCGACAGATACGCAGTATTTT. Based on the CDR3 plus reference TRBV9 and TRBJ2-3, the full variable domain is DSGVTQTPKHLITATGQRVTLRCSPRSGDLSVYWYQQSLDQGLQFLIQYYNGEERAKGNILERFSAQQFPDLHSELNLSSLELGDSALYFCASSGKGATDTQYFGPGTRLTVL.

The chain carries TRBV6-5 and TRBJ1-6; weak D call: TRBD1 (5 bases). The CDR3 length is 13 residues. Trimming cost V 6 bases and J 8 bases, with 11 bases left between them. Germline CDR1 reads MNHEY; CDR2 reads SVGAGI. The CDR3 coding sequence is TGTGCCAGCAGCCGACAGACCGATTCACCCCTCCACTTT. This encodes CASSRQTDSPLHF.

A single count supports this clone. The CDR3 DNA reads TGTGCCAGCGCAACCGGGACAGGGGTGTACAATGAGCAGTTCTTC. Translation gives CASATGTGVYNEQFF. The chain has TRBV18 and TRBJ2-1; 10 bases match TRBD1. Germline V gene sequence: CDR1 KGHSH, CDR2 LQKENI. Unmatched junction bases numbered 8, after V lost 8 bases and J lost 4 bases. The CDR3 runs to 15 residues.

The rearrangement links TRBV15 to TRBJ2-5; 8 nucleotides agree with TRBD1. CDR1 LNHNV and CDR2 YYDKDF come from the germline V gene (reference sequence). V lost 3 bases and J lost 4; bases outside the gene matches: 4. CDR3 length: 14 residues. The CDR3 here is CATSSSDRGETQYF. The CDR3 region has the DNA TGTGCCACCAGCAGTTCCGACAGGGGAGAGACCCAGTACTTC.

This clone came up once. The CDR3 reads CASSPGTANQPQHF. The CDR3 DNA reads TGTGCCAGCAGCCCCGGGACAGCCAATCAGCCCCAGCATTTT. The rearrangement links TRBV13 to TRBJ1-5, with TRBD1 matching 7 bases. Per germline, CDR1 PRHDT and CDR2 FYEKMQ (reference sequence). Losses at the gene ends were 5 bases for V and 3 bases for J; bases not matched to a gene: 4. CDR3 length equals 14 residues.

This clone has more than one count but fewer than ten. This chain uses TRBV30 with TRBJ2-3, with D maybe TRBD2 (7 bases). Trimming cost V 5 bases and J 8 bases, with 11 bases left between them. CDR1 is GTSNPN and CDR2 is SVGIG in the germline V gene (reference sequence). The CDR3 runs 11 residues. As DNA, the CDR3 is TGTGCCTGGGCGGGGGCCCTTACGCAGTATTTT. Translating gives CAWAGALTQYF. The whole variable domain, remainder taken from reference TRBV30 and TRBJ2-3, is SQTIHQWPATLVQPVGSPLSLECTVEGTSNPNLYWYRQAAGRGLQLLFYSVGIGQISSEVPQNLSASRPQDRQFILSSKKLLLSDSGFYLCAWAGALTQYFGPGTRLTVL.

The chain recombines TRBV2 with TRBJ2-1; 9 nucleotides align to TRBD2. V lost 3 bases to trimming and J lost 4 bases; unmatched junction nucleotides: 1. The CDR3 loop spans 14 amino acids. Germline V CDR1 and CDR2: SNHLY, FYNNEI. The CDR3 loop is CASSESGGYNEQFF. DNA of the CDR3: TGTGCCAGCAGTGAGAGCGGGGGGTACAATGAGCAGTTCTTC.

The CDR3 here is CASSAPGTSGTYEQYF. The CDR3 DNA follows: TGTGCCAGCAGTGCCCCTGGGACTAGCGGCACCTACGAGCAGTACTTC. The chain joins TRBV25-1 to TRBJ2-7, with 11 bases lining up with TRBD2. Germline assignment: CDR1 MGHDK and CDR2 SYGVNS. CDR3 size: 16 residues. V trimming: 4 bases; J trimming: 2 bases; junction bases outside the gene matches: 7.

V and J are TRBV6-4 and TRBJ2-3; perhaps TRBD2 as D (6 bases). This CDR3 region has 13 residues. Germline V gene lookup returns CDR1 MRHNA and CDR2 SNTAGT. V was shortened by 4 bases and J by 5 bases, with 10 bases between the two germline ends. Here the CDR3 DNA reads TGTGCCAGCAGTGGTAAGGGAGGAGATACGCAGTATTTT. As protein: CASSGKGGDTQYF.

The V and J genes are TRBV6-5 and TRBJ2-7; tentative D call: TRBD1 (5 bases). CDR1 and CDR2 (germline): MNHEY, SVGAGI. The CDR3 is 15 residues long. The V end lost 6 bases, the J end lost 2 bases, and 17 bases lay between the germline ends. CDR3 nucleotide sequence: TGTGCCAGCAGCCCCACGACAGAACCACCCTACGAGCAGTACTTC. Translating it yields CASSPTTEPPYEQYF.

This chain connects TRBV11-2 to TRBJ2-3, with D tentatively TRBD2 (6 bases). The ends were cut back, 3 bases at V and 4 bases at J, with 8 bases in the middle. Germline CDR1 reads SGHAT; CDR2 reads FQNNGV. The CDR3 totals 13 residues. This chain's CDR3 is CASSFAGPDTQYF. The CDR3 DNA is TGTGCCAGCAGCTTCGCGGGGCCAGATACGCAGTATTTT.

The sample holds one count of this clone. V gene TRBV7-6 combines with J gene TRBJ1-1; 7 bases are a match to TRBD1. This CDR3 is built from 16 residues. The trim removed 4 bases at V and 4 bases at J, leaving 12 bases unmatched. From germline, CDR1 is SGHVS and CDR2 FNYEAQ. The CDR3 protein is CASSSTAGTDGTEAFF. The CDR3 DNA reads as TGTGCCAGCAGCTCCACCGCCGGGACAGACGGCACTGAAGCTTTCTTT.

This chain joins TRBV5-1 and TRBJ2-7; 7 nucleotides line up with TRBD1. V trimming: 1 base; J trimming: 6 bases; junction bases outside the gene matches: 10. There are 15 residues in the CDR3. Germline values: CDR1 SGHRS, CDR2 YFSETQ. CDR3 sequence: CASSLPRQGPGEQYF. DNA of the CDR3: TGCGCCAGCAGCTTGCCGCGACAGGGCCCGGGCGAGCAGTACTTC.

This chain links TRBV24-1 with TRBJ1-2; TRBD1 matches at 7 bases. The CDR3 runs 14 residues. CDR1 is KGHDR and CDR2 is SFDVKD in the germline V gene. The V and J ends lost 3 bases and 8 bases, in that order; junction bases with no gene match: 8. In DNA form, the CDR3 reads TGTGCCACCAGTGATCCCGACAGGGTCGACGGCTACACCTTC. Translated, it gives CATSDPDRVDGYTF.

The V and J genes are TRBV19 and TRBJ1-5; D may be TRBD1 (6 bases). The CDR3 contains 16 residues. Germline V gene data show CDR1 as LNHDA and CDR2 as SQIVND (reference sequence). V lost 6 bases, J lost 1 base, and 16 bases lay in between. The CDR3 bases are TGTGCCAGTAGGGGAACAGGGTGGAGCAGCAATCAGCCCCAGCATTTT. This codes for CASRGTGWSSNQPQHF.

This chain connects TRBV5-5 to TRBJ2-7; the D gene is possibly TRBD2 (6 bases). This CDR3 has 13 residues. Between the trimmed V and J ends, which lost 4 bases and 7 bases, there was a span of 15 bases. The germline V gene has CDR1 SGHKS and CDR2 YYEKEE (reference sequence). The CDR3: CASSPGLSGEQYF. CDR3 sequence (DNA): TGTGCCAGCAGCCCCGGACTATCAGGGGAGCAGTACTTC.

This CDR3 reads CATSRDSSYQLEAFF. Written as DNA, the CDR3 is TGTGCCACCAGCAGAGATAGCAGTTATCAGCTTGAAGCTTTCTTT. The rearrangement joins TRBV15 to TRBJ1-1, with D unclear. V lost 0 bases to trimming and J lost 7 bases, with 15 bases between them. The CDR3 extends over 15 amino acids. Germline assignment: CDR1 LNHNV and CDR2 YYDKDF (reference sequence).

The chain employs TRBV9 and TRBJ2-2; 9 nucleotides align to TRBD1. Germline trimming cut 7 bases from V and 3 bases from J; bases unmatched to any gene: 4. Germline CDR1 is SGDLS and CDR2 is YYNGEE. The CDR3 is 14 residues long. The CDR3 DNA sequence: TGTGCCAGCGGGGGGACAGGGTACACCGGGGAGCTGTTTTTT. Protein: CASGGTGYTGELFF.

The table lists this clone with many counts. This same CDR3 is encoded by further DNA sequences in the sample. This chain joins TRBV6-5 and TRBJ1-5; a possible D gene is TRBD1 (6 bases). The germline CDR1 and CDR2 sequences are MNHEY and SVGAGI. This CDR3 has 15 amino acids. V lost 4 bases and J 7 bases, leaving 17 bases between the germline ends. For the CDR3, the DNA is TGTGCCAGCAGTTTATCCGCCGGGACAAACCAGCCCCAGCATTTT. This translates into CASSLSAGTNQPQHF.